This T cell receptor (beta chain) was identified during a study of T cell changes during pregnancy in multiple sclerosis. Clones were read by immunoSEQ multiplex PCR, and TCRdb kept only the in-frame ones, dropping some. The data show around 50,000 clones, about 91% seen once. CDR1 and CDR2 from the germline V gene are MDHEN and SYDVKM. The CDR3 totals 15 residues. Losses at the gene ends were 6 bases for V and 3 bases for J; bases not matched to a gene: 7. This clone was found once. Specimen: CD4+ T cells from peripheral blood mononuclear cells, collected in the second trimester of pregnancy. The chain uses TRBV28 and TRBJ2-1; 8 bases agree with TRBD2. This receptor was taken from a female donor with multiple sclerosis, enrolled in a pregnancy study. CDR3 in amino acids: CASSSGGGVYNEQFF. The CDR3 DNA reads TGTGCCAGCAGCTCCGGGGGGGGTGTCTACAATGAGCAGTTCTTC.